This TCR beta chain is drawn from a study of metastatic and nonmetastatic thyroid tumors. Study as a whole: Repertoires from blood and tumor or nodule tissue of malignant and benign thyroid patients were compared.

The entire patient cohort was treatment-naive prior to thyroid surgery. The V and J ends lost 4 bases and 6 bases, in that order; junction bases with no gene match: 6. Per germline, CDR1 SGHRS and CDR2 YFSETQ. This CDR3 contains 14 residues. This clone was detected ten times or more. TCRdb reanalyzed the PCR reads with MiXCR. The table lists 45,000 to 50,000 clones, about 25% of them singletons. The rearrangement uses TRBV5-1 and TRBJ2-3, with TRBD1 matching 9 bases. Specimen: blood. The sequence was collected from a male donor with papillary thyroid cancer or a benign thyroid nodule (not recorded which). Some clones in this sample may be carry-over from other donors' samples. DNA for the CDR3: TGCGCCAGCAGCCACGGGACAGGGTTGGATACGCAGTATTTT. The encoded protein is CASSHGTGLDTQYF.